Presented here are 9 T cell receptor beta chains from one specimen sequenced in a study of T cell responses to AZD1222 COVID-19 vaccine. TCRdb's table, derived via immunoSEQ multiplex PCR, lists solely in-frame clones and lacks some. The repertoire consists of 170,000 or so clones, with just over 90% occurring once and the leading ten covering around 1.5%. Sequenced here: peripheral blood, sampled on day 0 of AZD1222 vaccination. Every receptor here comes from an adult in good health.

V gene TRBV19 combines with J gene TRBJ1-4, with a weak D call TRBD1 (5 bases). V shed 6 bases and J shed 0 bases, with 14 bases lying between them. Germline-derived CDR1 and CDR2 are LNHDA and SQIVND (reference sequence). CDR3 size: 16 residues. DNA of the CDR3: TGTGCCAGTAGCCTACGGGGCTCAGCAACTAATGAAAAACTGTTTTTT. The encoded protein is CASSLRGSATNEKLFF. The full variable domain, in which reference TRBV19 and TRBJ1-4 provide the parts outside the CDR3, is DGGITQSPKYLFRKEGQNVTLSCEQNLNHDAMYWYRQDPGQGLRLIYYSQIVNDFQKGDIAEGYSVSREKKESFPLTVTSAQKNPTAFYLCASSLRGSATNEKLFFGSGTQLSVL.

The chain links TRBV21-1 to TRBJ2-2; TRBD2, as called in the table, went unchecked against the DNA. TRBV21-1 is a documented pseudogene. The CDR3 spans 20 residues. The CDR3 DNA reads TGTGCCAGCAGCCCACCTCTCAGGGGAGCGGGGGGAAGTAACACCGGGGAGCTGTTTTTT. Amino acid sequence: CASSPPLRGAGGSNTGELFF.

This chain uses TRBV2 with TRBJ2-4, with 7 bases aligning to TRBD1. The CDR3 has 13 amino acids. V dropped 4 bases and J dropped 5; count of bases not matched to a gene: 2. Per the germline V gene, CDR1 is SNHLY and CDR2 is FYNNEI. The CDR3 bases are TGTGCCAGCAGTGGGACAGGACAAAACATTCAGTACTTC. It yields the protein CASSGTGQNIQYF.

This sequence joins TRBV14 and TRBJ1-5, with D tentatively TRBD1 (6 bases). Deletions cut 4 bases from V and 4 bases from J, with 14 bases between. The CDR3 has 15 amino acids. Looked up from germline, CDR1 is SGHDN and CDR2 is FVKESK. The CDR3, as DNA: TGTGCCAGCAGCCCACAGGGACCTGGAAATCAGCCCCAGCATTTT. Protein sequence: CASSPQGPGNQPQHF. The complete variable domain, with remaining parts taken from reference TRBV14 and TRBJ1-5, reads EAGVTQFPSHSVIEKGQTVTLRCDPISGHDNLYWYRRVMGKEIKFLLHFVKESKQDESGMPNNRFLAERTGGTYSTLKVQPAELEDSGVYFCASSPQGPGNQPQHFGDGTRLSIL.

The chain couples TRBV2 to TRBJ1-6; tentatively, D is TRBD1 (5 bases). V lost 7 bases and J lost 5, with 9 bases in between. Germline CDR1 SNHLY, CDR2 FYNNEI. This CDR3 has 13 residues. The CDR3 DNA follows: TGTGCCAGCAACGTGGGGGATAATTCACCCCTCCACTTT. Translating gives CASNVGDNSPLHF.

The chain recombines TRBV28 with TRBJ1-5, with D uncertain. V lost 9 bases and J 4 bases, leaving 10 bases between the germline ends. The CDR3 is made up of 12 amino acids. Germline CDR1 and CDR2: MDHEN and SYDVKM. The CDR3 bases are TGTGCCAGTCGACCACCTAATCAGCCCCAGCATTTT. The encoded protein is CASRPPNQPQHF.

The chain uses TRBV27 and TRBJ2-3; 7 bases are shared with TRBD2. V gave up 4 bases and J gave up 12 bases; unmatched junction bases: 16. The CDR3 spans 15 residues. Germline values: CDR1 MNHEY, CDR2 SMNVEV (reference sequence). CDR3 bases: TGTGCCAGCAGTTCCTACATGACTAGCAGCTGGGTACAGTATTTT. This codes for CASSSYMTSSWVQYF.

The chain joins TRBV5-1 to TRBJ2-1; 7 positions match TRBD1. V gave up 4 bases and J gave up 2 bases; unmatched junction bases: 6. In germline, CDR1 is SGHRS, CDR2 YFSETQ. The CDR3 has 15 amino acids. CDR3 nucleotides: TGCGCCAGCAGCGGATCCGGGACAGCCTACAATGAGCAGTTCTTC. Translation gives CASSGSGTAYNEQFF. Supplemented by reference TRBV5-1 and TRBJ2-1, the full variable domain reads KAGVTQTPRYLIKTRGQQVTLSCSPISGHRSVSWYQQTPGQGLQFLFEYFSETQRNKGNFPGRFSGRQFSNSRSEMNVSTLELGDSALYLCASSGSGTAYNEQFFGPGTRLTVL.

The chain couples TRBV5-1 to TRBJ2-3, with 7 bases matching TRBD1. V lost 4 bases, J lost 0 bases, and 8 bases stayed unmatched. The CDR3 spans 16 residues. Germline V gene data show CDR1 as SGHRS and CDR2 as YFSETQ. CDR3 coding DNA: TGCGCCAGCAGCCCGTCCCGGACAGGAAGCACAGATACGCAGTATTTT. Translated, it gives CASSPSRTGSTDTQYF.